Below are 20 T cell receptor beta chains sequenced from a single sample in a study of T cell repertoires in cytomegalovirus infection (dated by TCRdb to the late 2010s). The sequencer listed for this sample is Illumina HiSeq 1500. TCRdb's own reprocessing of the public reads used fastp at Q25 and MiXCR and kept productive beta chains. Every distinct CDR3 protein forms one entry, paired with its most common genes and DNA. This sample holds around 180,000 distinct CDR3 sequences; 15% to 20% were observed only once. The top ten constitute just under 3% of the sample. The sequenced sample was PBMCs. The receptors here all came from a human donor in good health (CMV status not recorded). Some clones in this sample may be carry-over from other donors' samples.

The chain employs TRBV3-1 and TRBJ1-1; D gene unclear. Germline V lookup: CDR1 LGHDT, CDR2 YNNKEL (reference sequence). Trimming cost V 4 bases and J 3 bases, with 6 bases left between them. The CDR3 is 12 residues long. The CDR3 here is CASSPLYTEAFF. CDR3 nucleotide sequence: TGTGCCAGCAGCCCGTTGTACACTGAAGCTTTCTTT.

This clonotype has just a few counts. The chain carries TRBV29-1 and TRBJ2-1, with D possibly matching TRBD1 (6 bases). Germline V CDR1 and CDR2: SQVTM, ANQGSEA. The CDR3 extends over 11 amino acids. V shed 8 bases and J shed 9 bases, with 14 bases lying between them. This CDR3 reads CSISQGTEQFF. CDR3 DNA: TGCAGCATAAGCCAGGGGACTGAGCAGTTCTTC.

This rearrangement joins TRBV25-1 to TRBJ2-1, with 8 bases lining up with TRBD2. The CDR3 has 15 residues. V was pared by 3 bases and J by 3 bases, with 4 bases of the junction left unmatched. Per the germline V gene, CDR1 is MGHDK and CDR2 is SYGVNS. The CDR3 reads CASSEGGGSYNEQFF. CDR3 nucleotides: TGTGCCAGCAGTGAGGGCGGGGGGAGCTACAATGAGCAGTTCTTC.

This clonotype was counted at least ten times. The chain links TRBV19 to TRBJ2-5; D might be TRBD1 or TRBD2, each matching 6 bases. With 6 bases removed from V and 4 bases from J, the gap between germline ends came to 15 bases. The germline gives CDR1 LNHDA, CDR2 SQIVND (reference sequence). This CDR3 comprises 14 residues. The CDR3 sequence is CASREGGAGETQYF. CDR3 nucleotide sequence: TGTGCCAGTAGGGAGGGGGGCGCAGGAGAGACCCAGTACTTC.

The gene calls are TRBV5-4 and TRBJ2-2; 7 nucleotides line up with TRBD2. Unmatched junction bases numbered 7, after V lost 4 bases and J lost 1 base. Germline V gene lookup returns CDR1 SGHNT and CDR2 YYREEE (reference sequence). The CDR3 loop spans 16 amino acids. In nucleotides, the CDR3 is TGTGCCAGCAGCGTAACCGGCGGGAGGAACACCGGGGAGCTGTTTTTT. Translation gives CASSVTGGRNTGELFF. The variable domain in full, completed from reference TRBV5-4 and TRBJ2-2, reads ETGVTQSPTHLIKTRGQQVTLRCSSQSGHNTVSWYQQALGQGPQFIFQYYREEENGRGNFPPRFSGLQFPNYSSELNVNALELDDSALYLCASSVTGGRNTGELFFGEGSRLTVL.

The V and J genes are TRBV28 and TRBJ2-1; TRBD1 aligns across 9 bases. The germline gives CDR1 MDHEN, CDR2 SYDVKM. This CDR3 has 16 residues. Trimming cost V 5 bases and J 1 base; bases outside gene matches: 6. The CDR3 spells CASSVTGGRSYNEQFF. CDR3 nucleotides: TGTGCCAGCAGTGTGACAGGGGGTAGGTCCTACAATGAGCAGTTCTTC.

The rearrangement joins TRBV3-1 to TRBJ2-6, with D uncertain. Trimming took 0 bases from V and 0 from J, leaving 12 bases between them. The CDR3 length is 18 residues. Germline CDR1 reads LGHDT; CDR2 reads YNNKEL (reference sequence). Written as DNA, the CDR3 is TGTGCCAGCAGCCAAGATTCCAGTCGCATCTCTGGGGCCAACGTCCTGACTTTC. Its translation is CASSQDSSRISGANVLTF.

J is TRBJ1-1 and V is TRBV2; D possibly corresponds to TRBD1 (6 bases). The CDR3 totals 15 residues. The germline gives CDR1 SNHLY, CDR2 FYNNEI. CDR3 protein: CATAPEGGYRTEAFF. The DNA for the CDR3 is TGTGCAACGGCACCCGAGGGGGGCTACCGGACTGAAGCTTTCTTT.

This clonotype has just a few counts. The J gene is TRBJ1-4, the V gene TRBV4-1; 7 bases are shared with TRBD1. The CDR3 runs to 16 residues. Germline CDR1 MGHRA, CDR2 YSYEKL. Trimming took 1 base from V and 5 from J; bases not matched to a gene: 7. The CDR3 is CASSQVTGALNEKLFF. CDR3 nucleotides: TGCGCCAGCAGCCAAGTTACAGGGGCCCTCAATGAAAAACTGTTTTTT.

As for this clonotype: A much larger clonotype is one base distant, so this may be a read error. In nucleotides, the CDR3 is TGTGCCAGCAGAACCCAGCGGGGAGTTACCTACAATGAGCATTTCTTC. It encodes CASRTQRGVTYNEHFF. This chain links TRBV7-2 with TRBJ2-1, with 7 positions matching TRBD2. Germline-derived CDR1 and CDR2 are SGHTA and FQGNSA. The CDR3 loop spans 16 amino acids.

The V call is TRBV7-9, the J call TRBJ2-1; D gene unclear. Trimming removed 1 base at V and 10 bases at J, with 17 bases between. This CDR3 region has 15 residues. Germline CDR1 and CDR2: SEHNR and FQNEAQ (reference sequence). This CDR3 is CASSLVPVRPLEQFF. The CDR3 region has the DNA TGTGCCAGCAGCTTAGTCCCCGTGAGACCCCTGGAGCAGTTCTTC.

This clonotype was detected only a few times. This chain connects TRBV7-8 to TRBJ1-4; D call uncertain. Germline V CDR1 and CDR2: SGHVS, FQNEAQ. Trimming stripped 3 bases from V and 8 bases from J, with 13 bases between. This CDR3 is built from 14 residues. The CDR3, as DNA: TGTGCCAGCAGCTTCGGGGAATCGGGGGAAAAACTGTTTTTT. It yields the protein CASSFGESGEKLFF.

The table lists this clonotype with a few counts. The genes are TRBV28 and TRBJ2-7; either TRBD1 or TRBD2 may fit D (6 bases each). In germline, CDR1 is MDHEN, CDR2 SYDVKM. Trimming pared 6 bases from V and 2 bases from J, leaving 14 bases between. This CDR3 contains 14 residues. The CDR3: CASRGRGGTYEQYF. Here the CDR3 DNA reads TGTGCCAGCAGAGGCAGGGGAGGAACCTACGAGCAGTACTTC.

The chain joins TRBV7-3 to TRBJ1-1, with unresolved D. The germline V and J ends were trimmed by 2 bases and 7 bases, with 11 bases remaining between them. Germline-derived CDR1 and CDR2 are SGHTA and FQGTGA. There are 13 residues in the CDR3. The CDR3 nucleotides read TGTGCCAGCAGCTTATTTCTAGACGGTGAAGCTTTCTTT. Translating it yields CASSLFLDGEAFF. The whole variable domain, filled in from reference TRBV7-3 and TRBJ1-1, reads GAGVSQTPSNKVTEKGKYVELRCDPISGHTALYWYRQSLGQGPEFLIYFQGTGAADDSGLPNDRFFAVRPEGSVSTLKIQRTERGDSAVYLCASSLFLDGEAFFGQGTRLTVV.

The sample holds a few counts of this clonotype. V gene TRBV15 combines with J gene TRBJ2-6; TRBD1 matches 8 bases. The CDR3 is made up of 20 amino acids. The junction had 15 bases not matched to a gene; V was cut back by 5 bases and J by 0 bases. Germline V CDR1 and CDR2: LNHNV, YYDKDF (reference sequence). The CDR3 reads CATSGPTDRAYTSGANVLTF. The CDR3 nucleotides are TGTGCCACCAGCGGCCCGACGGACAGGGCTTACACCTCTGGGGCCAACGTCCTGACTTTC.

The chain is built from TRBV2 and TRBJ2-1, with TRBD2 matching over 13 bases. Germline V CDR1 and CDR2: SNHLY, FYNNEI. J lost 7 bases, V lost 6 bases, and 9 bases had no gene match. This CDR3 has 16 residues. CDR3: CASRYSKGLAGNEQFF. CDR3 DNA sequence: TGTGCCAGCAGATATTCAAAGGGACTAGCGGGAAATGAGCAGTTCTTC.

This clonotype was observed many times. J is TRBJ1-2 and V is TRBV12-3 or TRBV12-4; D not resolved. This CDR3 comprises 14 residues. The ends were cut back, 1 base at V and 4 bases at J, with 10 bases in the middle. The CDR3 loop reads CASSLGTDSYGYTF. DNA for the CDR3: TGTGCCAGCAGTTTAGGGACGGACTCCTATGGCTACACCTTC.

J is TRBJ1-4 and V is TRBV6-2 or TRBV6-3; D remains ambiguous. Germline V gene lookup returns CDR1 MNHEY and CDR2 SVGEGT. CDR3 length: 16 amino acids. Trimming cost V 6 bases and J 8 bases, with 22 bases left between them. The CDR3 DNA reads TGTGCCAGCAGGGACTTCGGGAGCCGGTCTGGGGAAAAACTGTTTTTT. It codes for CASRDFGSRSGEKLFF.

The table lists this clonotype with a few counts. The rearrangement links TRBV28 to TRBJ2-1, with 9 bases lining up with TRBD1. V shed 3 bases, J shed 7 bases, and the junction held 13 bases outside the gene matches. CDR3 length: 17 residues. The germline CDR1 and CDR2 sequences are MDHEN and SYDVKM. CDR3 coding DNA: TGTGCCAGCAGTTTGTTTACAGGGGGCGCAGGGTTGAATGAGCAGTTCTTC. Translated, it gives CASSLFTGGAGLNEQFF. Supplemented by reference TRBV28 and TRBJ2-1, the full variable domain reads DVKVTQSSRYLVKRTGEKVFLECVQDMDHENMFWYRQDPGLGLRLIYFSYDVKMKEKGDIPEGYSVSREKKERFSLILESASTNQTSMYLCASSLFTGGAGLNEQFFGPGTRLTVL.

This clonotype was seen a few times. The chain couples TRBV6-6 to TRBJ1-3; D unclear. CDR3 length: 15 amino acids. Looked up from germline, CDR1 is MNHNY and CDR2 is SVGAGI (reference sequence). Between the trimmed V and J ends, which lost 8 bases and 0 bases, there was a span of 14 bases. The CDR3 DNA reads TGTGCCAGCTCCTCCCCAGTGAGCTCTGGAAACACCATATATTTT. Protein sequence: CASSSPVSSGNTIYF.